Sequencing of this T cell receptor (beta chain) was carried out in a study of cytomegalovirus exposure and HLA in healthy donors (dated by TCRdb to about 2017). Regarding the study in general: According to an earlier analysis of 450 to 650 of the donors, some 170 million T cells yielded some 110 million unique TCR beta sequences and about 300 Gb of sequence data. On average, around 230,000 unique TCR beta nucleotide sequences were sequenced per donor among 300 to 500 genotyped donors of the cohort, with roughly 20% of those sequences being non-productive. The genetic ancestry cluster associated with self-reported Caucasian donors included roughly four fifths of the approximately 430 genotyped donors. Besides the first cohort of some 670 subjects, a separate validation cohort made up of around 120 different subjects was used. In an earlier analysis of over 550 of the donors, high-throughput TCR beta sequencing was used to judge whether each TCR beta V gene segment behaved as functional or pseudogenic. Using immunosequencing, the study profiled T cell repertoires from 666 subjects and related those repertoires to cytomegalovirus serostatus. The study combined high-throughput TCR immunosequencing, statistical association of individual TCRs with disease status, and machine learning to predict cytomegalovirus infection status. The later analysis used no new phenotypic data to find candidate immune exposures, relying instead on TCR beta sequences and their occurrence across donors. A handful of DR-DQ haplotypes were handled as single units for association and clustering because linkage in the cohort was strong. Alongside the repertoire data, information on donor age, sex, ethnicity and CMV serostatus was compiled. The study was designed to test whether signatures of past pathogen exposure could be identified by cataloging public T cell receptors. Typing coverage differed by locus: A, B, C, DRB1 and DQB1 were typed in roughly 620-630 donors, DQA1 in about 550, DPA1 in approximately 610, and DPB1 in just under 490. Class I and class II HLA loci were covered by the typing at four-digit resolution. All discovery cohort repertoires had been generated on a single sequencing platform. Approximately 310 gigabases of sequencing data and 75 million to 85 million unique TCR sequences made up an early release that covered some 640 HLA-typed donors. A later genetic analysis used genome-wide SNP genotypes for 398 of the 666 donors, treating that subset as a discovery cohort. A later analysis re-analyzed previously published TCR beta repertoires from about 600 donors and added high-resolution HLA genotyping to study TCR occurrence patterns. Points the paper makes about the study in general: The authors suggested that the approach could potentially be generalized to other disease states and immunological phenotypes. According to a later analysis, TCR association rates differed among HLA loci, with DRB1 alleles showing the most associated TCRs and HLA-C alleles showing the fewest. Correlated functional status among segregating V segments might reflect linkage disequilibrium, but an unknown experimental factor could not be ruled out. Because the 87-base-pair reads could not distinguish some IMGT-functional V segments, including TRBV6-2 and TRBV6-3, those segments were excluded. In a later analysis, several top co-occurrence clusters were reported to appear linked to parvovirus B19, influenza, CMV and Epstein-Barr virus. The only immune exposure information available for the cohort was CMV serostatus. HLA typing was unavailable for some donors at each locus, so association tests used only the typed subset. Sequencing depth was assumed to be roughly uniform across donors in the presence/absence analyses, though that assumption may not hold. Most CMV-associated TCR beta chains appeared to be HLA-restricted in a later analysis, and the HLA associations seemed to be driven largely by CMV exposure. The cohort was sequenced for TCR beta chains only, and without alpha or paired-chain data the features that could be detected were limited. In the study, some 160 TCR beta chains were listed as associated with cytomegalovirus. When HLA alleles, especially DR and DQ, strongly co-occurred, TCR associations were difficult to assign to individual alleles. Broadly in line with IMGT annotations, most TCR beta V segments showed up in productive rearrangements about 87% or about 30% of the time in an earlier analysis of approximately 600 of the donors. A later analysis associated roughly 17,000 TCR beta sequences with specific HLA alleles at a false discovery rate of 0.05. A further reported finding was that TCR beta sequences accurately predicted the HLA-A and HLA-B alleles for most subjects in the first cohort. An association between a missense DCLRE1C variant and V-gene and J-gene trimming of TCR beta chains was found in a later genetic analysis and replicated in an independent cohort. In vitro tests confirmed that a few of the cytomegalovirus-associated TCR beta chains recognize cytomegalovirus antigens. The sequencing pipeline was judged likely to have produced a cluster of highly shared sequence variants as a technical artifact. Across donors, most TCR sequences were observed very rarely, whereas some public TCRs were present in many individuals. Seventeen rarely observed V segments, including chromosome 9 orphons, were excluded from the earlier analysis of approximately 600 of the donors because counts were too low. A later genetic analysis reported fewer N-insertions in productive TCRs among donors in an Asian-associated ancestry cluster than the roughly 700-donor mean. Cytomegalovirus status was reported to be diagnosed by the classifier with high specificity and sensitivity in both the original and validation cohorts. In a later analysis, HLA-associated TCR beta chains showed more clonal expansion and lower generation probabilities than non-associated chains that were equally common.

Turning to this clone: The target of this receptor is not known. Per-nucleotide qualities are absent, and no much larger clonotype sits a single base away.

Inclusive of the bounding cysteine and phenylalanine, the CDR3 is 16 residues long. Solely the CDR3 DNA is kept, with 48 bases framed from the first base. CDR1 is given as KGHSH and CDR2 as LQKENI, both from the germline V gene. Trimming accounts for 3 bases at V and 3 bases at J, while the number of junction bases matched to no gene is 9. The cohort consisted of fewer than 700 healthy bone marrow donors. Cohort members were all nominally healthy when sampled, although unrecorded immune exposures were likely present. The donor was CMV seronegative and was included in the group of over 300 seronegative cohort members. Each donor provided a peripheral blood sample, and peripheral blood mononuclear cells were used for TCR beta sequencing. The Qiagen DNeasy Blood Extraction Kit was used to extract genomic DNA from the blood cell samples. The protocol used for the library was the immunoSEQ multiplex PCR assay. A mixture of 60 forward primers for TCR Vbeta segments and 13 reverse primers for TCR Jbeta segments was used in the multiplex PCR. The CDR3 region of rearranged TCR beta genes was amplified from genomic DNA by a multiplex PCR assay. On the Illumina HiSeq System, the amplified TCR beta libraries were sequenced as 87-base-pair reads. Regarding the original processing steps: Across the 670 or so repertoires, a later analysis counted 78 million or so unique TCR beta chains, 8.5 million to 12 million of which were shared by at least two donors. A nearest-neighbor algorithm error-corrected the raw reads and collapsed the reads into unique sequences, merging closely related sequences to remove PCR and sequencing errors. Alignment of CDR3 sequences to IMGT reference sequences was used to assign V, D and J gene segments. For a sequence to be retained, at least a six-nucleotide match to both a V gene segment and a J gene segment was required. A rearrangement was called productive if the CDR3 had no stop codons and remained in frame with V and J, and every other rearrangement was called non-productive. Following IMGT convention, CDR3 was defined as the stretch from the second conserved V-encoded cysteine up to the conserved J-encoded phenylalanine. The earlier analysis of roughly 590 of the donors excluded sequences that lacked an unambiguous match to a single V gene segment. An earlier analysis of 450 to 650 of the donors called V segments functional above 56.7% productive rearrangements and segregating when the between-donor standard deviation exceeded 5%. To diagnose cytomegalovirus status from the catalog of TCR beta chain sequences, a statistical classification framework was built. In a later analysis, V and J genes were assigned by comparing TCR nucleotide sequences against IMGT/GENE-DB human TR gene sequences. A later analysis assigned CDR3 sequences and most-parsimonious VDJ recombination scenarios with the TCRdist pipeline. In a later analysis, every TCR beta chain was defined by the combination of its CDR3 amino acid sequence and its V-gene family, and reads without a unique V-gene family were dropped. In a later analysis, several hundred highly shared, low-generation-probability nucleotide sequences were removed to address suspected cross-contamination and a sequencing artifact. In a later analysis, a clonal expansion index for each public chain was calculated from normalized within-repertoire ranks of inferred template counts. A later analysis computed generation probabilities with a VDJ recombination model fitted to out-of-frame rearrangements, and checked the results against IGoR. In a later analysis, hypergeometric tests were used to score TCR-TCR, TCR-HLA and TCR-CMV co-occurrence, with a repertoire-size bias correction applied to TCR pairs. False discovery rates were estimated in a later analysis by permuting HLA or CMV assignments 20 times. In a later analysis, co-occurring TCRs were grouped with DBSCAN, and TCRdist sequence similarity was added when clustering was performed within HLA-allele-positive subsets. For co-occurrence clustering, repertoires with fewer than 30,000 or more than 120,000 public chains were excluded, along with 4 to 6 repertoires with anomalous nucleotide sharing. Drawn from immuneACCESS, this table holds only the in-frame rearrangements with V and J called that TCRdb kept. Clones are partly lost; checked studies trace under half to an unresolved V gene and leave the rest unexplained. That table furnishes V, J and clone size, whereas the DNA furnished D and trimming. The sample table contains 90,000 to 100,000 clones; only one count was recorded for about 81% of them. About 3% of the sample lies in the top ten.

The receptor chain draws on TRBV18 and TRBJ1-2, with 8 bases aligning to TRBD1. This sequence originates from a woman aged 40 to 55 in good health and CMV-seronegative. Sequences were obtained from PBMCs. The nucleotide sequence reads TGTGCCAGCTCACCTCGAGCCGGGACAGGACACTATGGCTACACCTTC. This translates into CASSPRAGTGHYGYTF.